Described below is a single T cell receptor (beta chain) sequence and its context. The source of the sample is a study of somatic mutations in cytotoxic T cells in rheumatoid arthritis. V lost 4 bases, J lost 6 bases, and 13 bases lay in between. This CDR3 has 13 amino acids. CDR1 and CDR2 from the germline V gene are SNHLY and FYNNEI. Method: immunoSEQ multiplex PCR; TCRdb's copy keeps in-frame clones and lacks some. The sample includes nearly 20,000 clones, about nine tenths of them seen just once. The chain combines TRBV2 with TRBJ2-7, with D possibly matching TRBD1 (6 bases). The clonotype was recovered from a man aged 35 to 55 in good health. What was sequenced was CD8+ T cells sorted from blood. The DNA for the CDR3 is TGTGCCAGCAGTGGATTCAGGGGATCCGAGCAGTACTTC. Translation: CASSGFRGSEQYF.